This passage covers 5 T cell receptor beta chains from one sample sequenced in a study of shared clonotypes between healthy human individuals. The table came from immunoSEQ multiplex PCR; TCRdb's copy has only in-frame clones and leaves some out. Of more than 550,000 clones in the sample, about 90% are singletons; the top ten hold nearly 25%. CD45RO-negative, CCR7-positively selected cells formed the naive CD8 fraction, excluding terminally differentiated effector memory CD45RA+ cells. Sequencing used naive CD8+ T cells sorted from blood. These receptors originate from a man aged 30 to 39 in good health.

This clone was recorded only once. V usage is TRBV27 and J usage is TRBJ2-2; 14 positions match TRBD2. V trimming: 4 bases; J trimming: 5 bases; junction bases outside the gene matches: 6. The CDR3 extends over 17 amino acids. Germline V gene sequence: CDR1 MNHEY, CDR2 SMNVEV (reference sequence). The CDR3 DNA is TGTGCCAGCAGTTCCCGACTAGCGGGAGGGCCAACCGGGGAGCTGTTTTTT. As protein: CASSSRLAGGPTGELFF.

This clone was seen a single time. V usage is TRBV4-2 and J usage is TRBJ1-1; D not resolved. Per germline, CDR1 LGHNA and CDR2 YNFKEQ. Trimming left V 3 bases short and J 6 bases short, with 11 bases between. The CDR3 is 13 residues long. The CDR3 region has the DNA TGTGCCAGCAGCCATGATATTACAGCTGAAGCTTTCTTT. Protein product: CASSHDITAEAFF.

V is TRBV6-1 and J is TRBJ2-7, with D possibly called TRBD1 or TRBD2 (5 bases each). V was trimmed by 8 bases and J by 5 bases, leaving 16 bases between them. CDR3 length: 13 amino acids. CDR1 MNHNS and CDR2 SASEGT come from the germline V gene. CDR3 nucleotide sequence: TGTGCCAGCGGCAGGGACGTTAAAGACGAGCAGTACTTC. As protein: CASGRDVKDEQYF.

The chain carries TRBV4-1 and TRBJ2-3; 10 positions match TRBD2. Trimming removed 2 bases from V and 2 bases from J; junction bases left unmatched: 4. This CDR3 is built from 16 residues. CDR1 is MGHRA and CDR2 is YSYEKL in the germline V gene. For the CDR3, the DNA is TGCGCCAGCAGCCAACTAGCGGGAGACCTCACAGATACGCAGTATTTT. Translation gives CASSQLAGDLTDTQYF.

This chain connects TRBV6-5 to TRBJ1-4; D ambiguous. Trimming took 2 bases from V and 7 from J, leaving 17 bases between them. The V gene's germline CDR1 is MNHEY and CDR2 SVGAGI. The CDR3 extends over 16 amino acids. DNA for the CDR3: TGTGCCAGCAGTTACGGATATAACCTAGGAGGTGAAAAACTGTTTTTT. Protein: CASSYGYNLGGEKLFF.